A single sample gave rise to the 32 T cell receptor beta chains below, sequenced in a study of control samples from healthy donors and cancer patients. The table came from immunoSEQ multiplex PCR; TCRdb's copy has only in-frame clones and leaves some out. The sample lists roughly 130,000 clones; 75% to 95% were seen once. Input material: blood. The receptors here all came from a man aged 18-30 years in good health.

This chain joins TRBV11-2 and TRBJ2-7; D may be TRBD2 (5 bases). Germline CDR1 SGHAT, CDR2 FQNNGV. The CDR3 totals 13 residues. V lost 1 base, J lost 3 bases, and 7 bases lay in between. Here the CDR3 DNA reads TGTGCCAGCAGCTTAGTCGGACTCTACGAGCAGTACTTC. As protein: CASSLVGLYEQYF.

The chain links TRBV29-1 to TRBJ2-2, with D hard to call. The CDR3 runs to 12 residues. Germline V CDR1 and CDR2: SQVTM, ANQGSEA. Deletions cut 1 base from V and 8 bases from J, with 8 bases between. CDR3 sequence reads: CSVEGGSGELFF. The CDR3 coding sequence is TGCAGCGTTGAAGGGGGATCGGGGGAGCTGTTTTTT.

Details on this clone: Sequence at one end of the junction differs from germline and may be a read error. The chain uses TRBV7-7 and TRBJ2-1, with 13 bases identical to TRBD2. The germline CDR1 and CDR2 sequences are SSHAT and FNYEAQ (reference sequence). The CDR3 loop spans 15 amino acids. CDR3 in DNA: TGTGCTAGCAGCGCAACTAGCGGGAGGGGCAATGAGCAGTTCTTC. Residues: CASSATSGRGNEQFF.

The chain joins TRBV2 to TRBJ2-3, with D perhaps TRBD2 (5 bases). Germline V CDR1 and CDR2: SNHLY, FYNNEI. V lost 1 base to trimming and J lost 2 bases, with 13 bases between them. The CDR3 is made up of 16 amino acids. This chain's CDR3 is CASSEDPTGTTDTQYF. CDR3 coding DNA: TGTGCCAGCAGTGAAGACCCCACGGGAACCACAGATACGCAGTATTTT.

The J gene is TRBJ2-1, the V gene TRBV11-2; 9 bases match TRBD2. V gave up 6 bases and J gave up 6 bases; unmatched junction bases: 15. Looked up from germline, CDR1 is SGHAT and CDR2 is FQNNGV. This CDR3 comprises 17 residues. CDR3 coding DNA: TGTGCCAGCAGTTCCCCCCCCGGGACTAGCATAATCAATGAGCAGTTCTTC. Encoded protein: CASSSPPGTSIINEQFF. Full variable domain (outside the CDR3, taken from reference TRBV11-2 and TRBJ2-1): EAGVAQSPRYKIIEKRQSVAFWCNPISGHATLYWYQQILGQGPKLLIQFQNNGVVDDSQLPKDRFSAERLKGVDSTLKIQPAKLEDSAVYLCASSSPPGTSIINEQFFGPGTRLTVL.

This clone occurred once. The V and J genes are TRBV5-6 and TRBJ1-6, with 11 bases lining up with TRBD1. CDR3 length equals 14 residues. With V trimmed by 4 bases and J by 10 bases, 4 bases remained unmatched. CDR1 is SGHDT and CDR2 is YYEEEE in the germline V gene. This chain's CDR3 is CASSMDRGQSPLHF. The CDR3, as DNA: TGTGCCAGCAGCATGGACAGGGGGCAATCACCCCTCCACTTT.

In this sample, this clone turned up once. The chain carries TRBV2 and TRBJ2-1; TRBD1 agrees at 10 bases. Germline V gives CDR1 SNHLY, CDR2 FYNNEI. This CDR3 spans 14 amino acids. Trimming took 4 bases from V and 7 from J; bases not matched to a gene: 4. CDR3 nucleotides: TGTGCCAGCAGTGGACAGGGGGCGAGTAATGAGCAGTTCTTC. Its protein product is CASSGQGASNEQFF.

This chain joins TRBV28 and TRBJ1-5, with 12 bases fitting TRBD1. Unmatched junction bases numbered 5, after V lost 3 bases and J lost 5 bases. Germline CDR1 MDHEN, CDR2 SYDVKM. This CDR3 has 16 residues. The CDR3 protein is CASSFGTGGAYQPQHF. DNA of the CDR3: TGTGCCAGCAGTTTTGGGACAGGGGGCGCATATCAGCCCCAGCATTTT.

V gene TRBV6-2 or TRBV6-3 combines with J gene TRBJ2-7; 14 bases line up with TRBD2. The CDR3 is 16 amino acids. From germline, CDR1 is MNHEY and CDR2 SVGEGT. V was clipped by 5 bases and J by 7 bases; unmatched bases: 10. The CDR3 is CASSQPTSGRALEQYV. For the CDR3, the DNA is TGTGCCAGCAGTCAACCGACTAGCGGGAGGGCCCTGGAGCAGTACGTC.

Only one count was recorded for this clone. J is TRBJ2-1 and V is TRBV11-2; D is ambiguous. The germline CDR1 and CDR2 sequences are SGHAT and FQNNGV. The CDR3 loop spans 12 amino acids. The ends were cut back, 5 bases at V and 16 bases at J, with 18 bases in the middle. The CDR3 reads CASSAAGIEAFF. Here the CDR3 DNA reads TGTGCCAGCAGCGCCGCCGGTATTGAAGCCTTCTTC. The entire variable domain, with the rest obtained from reference TRBV11-2 and TRBJ2-1, is as follows: EAGVAQSPRYKIIEKRQSVAFWCNPISGHATLYWYQQILGQGPKLLIQFQNNGVVDDSQLPKDRFSAERLKGVDSTLKIQPAKLEDSAVYLCASSAAGIEAFFGPGTRLTVL.

The chain combines TRBV28 with TRBJ2-3, with D possibly matching TRBD1 (5 bases). V lost 8 bases to trimming and J lost 7 bases, with 13 bases between them. CDR3 length: 12 amino acids. Germline V gene data show CDR1 as MDHEN and CDR2 as SYDVKM. CDR3 residues: CASCPDTYTQYF. CDR3 in DNA: TGTGCCAGCTGCCCGGACACTTATACGCAGTATTTT.

This rearrangement joins TRBV19 to TRBJ1-2, with D tentatively TRBD1 (5 bases). Looked up from germline, CDR1 is LNHDA and CDR2 is SQIVND (reference sequence). The V gene lost 8 bases and the J gene lost 3 bases, with 16 bases spanning the gap. The CDR3 length is 14 residues. CDR3 sequence reads: CASCRAGGDYGYTF. For the CDR3, the DNA is TGTGCCAGTTGCAGGGCGGGCGGGGACTATGGCTACACCTTC.

The chain links TRBV28 to TRBJ1-5, with no clear D. In germline, CDR1 is MDHEN, CDR2 SYDVKM. The CDR3 contains 14 residues. The V and J ends lost 3 bases and 2 bases respectively, with 8 bases between them. The CDR3 DNA is TGTGCCAGCAGTTTCCCACATGGCAATCAGCCCCAGCATTTT. This sequence encodes CASSFPHGNQPQHF.

In its sample, this clone was seen a few times. The genes are TRBV2 and TRBJ2-7; D is perhaps TRBD1 (6 bases). V was clipped by 0 bases and J by 1 base, with 10 bases between them. Germline CDR1 and CDR2: SNHLY and FYNNEI. There are 15 residues in the CDR3. The CDR3 sequence is CASSEAMGASYEQYF. Here the CDR3 DNA reads TGTGCCAGCAGTGAAGCGATGGGGGCTTCCTACGAGCAGTACTTC.

The chain has TRBV19 and TRBJ1-4, with a tentative D call TRBD1 (6 bases). V was pared by 5 bases and J by 4 bases, with 11 bases between. The length of the CDR3 is 14 residues. Germline lookup yields CDR1 LNHDA and CDR2 SQIVND (reference sequence). CDR3 in amino acids: CASSLRGFNEKLFF. The CDR3 DNA is TGTGCCAGTAGTCTCAGGGGCTTTAATGAAAAACTGTTTTTT. Drawing the rest from reference TRBV19 and TRBJ1-4, the complete variable domain is DGGITQSPKYLFRKEGQNVTLSCEQNLNHDAMYWYRQDPGQGLRLIYYSQIVNDFQKGDIAEGYSVSREKKESFPLTVTSAQKNPTAFYLCASSLRGFNEKLFFGSGTQLSVL.

This clone showed up just a few times. The chain has TRBV19 and TRBJ2-1; D is uncertain. Trimming stripped 2 bases from V and 8 bases from J, with 10 bases between. The CDR3 is 13 residues long. Germline V CDR1 and CDR2: LNHDA, SQIVND (reference sequence). CDR3 nucleotides: TGTGCCAGTAGTATACTAGTCTCCCATGAGCAGTTCTTC. It codes for CASSILVSHEQFF.

This chain links TRBV13 with TRBJ2-1; TRBD2 might be the D (7 bases). The CDR3 spans 12 residues. CDR1 and CDR2 from the germline V gene are PRHDT and FYEKMQ (reference sequence). Trimming stripped 3 bases from V and 10 bases from J, with 10 bases between. In nucleotides, the CDR3 is TGTGCCAGCAGCTTCCGCGGGGGCGAGCAGTTCTTC. Translation: CASSFRGGEQFF.

This chain links TRBV11-1 with TRBJ2-3; 9 nucleotides align to TRBD2. The ends lost 1 base at V and 2 bases at J; junction bases unmatched: 4. This CDR3 spans 16 amino acids. The germline CDR1 and CDR2 sequences are SGHAT and FQDESV (reference sequence). The DNA for the CDR3 is TGTGCCAGCAGCTTAGGAGCGGGAGGCCCCACAGATACGCAGTATTTT. Amino acids: CASSLGAGGPTDTQYF.

The chain employs TRBV5-1 and TRBJ1-4; no clear D. The CDR3 has 16 residues. V gave up 7 bases and J gave up 5 bases, with 21 bases separating them. CDR1 is SGHRS, CDR2 YFSETQ, per germline. The CDR3 region has the DNA TGCGCCAGCTCCTCGGGCCGGTCGAGTGTGAATGAAAAACTGTTTTTT. Protein: CASSSGRSSVNEKLFF.

The CDR3 bases are TGCGCCAGCAGCCAAGAAAAACAGTGGGATGGGGCCAACGTCCTGACTTTC. It codes for CASSQEKQWDGANVLTF. V usage is TRBV4-3 and J usage is TRBJ2-6; unclear D gene. V was shortened by 0 bases and J by 3 bases, with 12 bases between the two germline ends. The CDR3 is 17 residues long. Per the germline V gene, CDR1 is LGHNA and CDR2 is YSLEER.

This chain joins TRBV10-3 and TRBJ2-3; TRBD2 might be the D (5 bases). This CDR3 contains 14 residues. The V end was cut by 3 bases, the J end by 3 bases, with 10 bases between. Looked up from germline, CDR1 is ENHRY and CDR2 is SYGVKD. The DNA for the CDR3 is TGTGCCATCAGTGAAGAGGGTATGACAGATACGCAGTATTTT. Protein product: CAISEEGMTDTQYF.

This chain links TRBV5-4 with TRBJ1-5; 8 bases map to TRBD1. The CDR3 is 14 amino acids. Germline V lookup: CDR1 SGHNT, CDR2 YYREEE (reference sequence). V shed 2 bases and J 6 bases; nucleotides not matched to a gene: 4. The CDR3 spells CASSLAGGGQPQHF. The CDR3 DNA reads TGTGCCAGCAGCTTAGCAGGGGGCGGTCAGCCCCAGCATTTT.

Here the CDR3 reads CASIPSGGEKLFF. The CDR3 DNA reads as TGTGCCAGCATTCCTTCAGGGGGTGAAAAACTGTTTTTT. The chain recombines TRBV28 with TRBJ1-4; 7 nucleotides match TRBD1. The CDR3 spans 13 residues. The ends lost 7 bases at V and 7 bases at J; junction bases unmatched: 6. Germline CDR1 MDHEN, CDR2 SYDVKM.

This clone showed up just a few times. This sequence joins TRBV4-2 and TRBJ2-5; 8 bases fit TRBD2. V trimming: 5 bases; J trimming: 5 bases; junction bases outside the gene matches: 4. Germline CDR1 is LGHNA and CDR2 is YNFKEQ. The CDR3 sequence is 13 residues long. CDR3 nucleotides: TGTGCCAGCAGCGCGCGGGGGGCGGAGACCCAGTACTTC. Translated, it gives CASSARGAETQYF.

In its sample, this clone was seen a few times. This chain links TRBV2 with TRBJ1-5; D gene uncertain. The CDR3 has 13 residues. V was trimmed by 11 bases and J by 5 bases, leaving 16 bases between them. CDR1 and CDR2 (germline): SNHLY, FYNNEI. CDR3 in amino acids: CAGRRAADQPQHF. The CDR3 nucleotides are TGTGCCGGGCGCCGTGCGGCGGATCAGCCCCAGCATTTT.

The gene calls are TRBV5-1 and TRBJ1-4; maybe TRBD1 (6 bases). V lost 1 base, J lost 7 bases, and 17 bases lay in between. The germline V gene encodes CDR1 SGHRS and CDR2 YFSETQ. The CDR3 runs to 16 residues. CDR3 sequence: CASSLNFGQRFEKLFF. The DNA for the CDR3 is TGCGCCAGCAGCTTGAATTTCGGACAGAGGTTTGAAAAACTGTTTTTT.

The rearrangement uses TRBV3-1 (or the pseudogene TRBV3-2) and TRBJ2-7; 14 bases fit TRBD2. The length of the CDR3 is 15 residues. V lost 1 base, J lost 6 bases, and 2 bases stayed unmatched. CDR1 LGHDT and CDR2 YNNKEL come from the germline V gene (reference sequence). In DNA, the CDR3 is TGTGCCAGCAGCCAAGTTGGGACTAGCGGGAGCGAGCAGTACGTC. This encodes CASSQVGTSGSEQYV.

The gene calls are TRBV7-2 and TRBJ2-5, with unresolved D. The V end was cut by 1 base, the J end by 0 bases, with 6 bases between. This CDR3 has 14 amino acids. Per germline, CDR1 SGHTA and CDR2 FQGNSA. The CDR3 DNA sequence: TGTGCCAGCAGCTTAGGAGAGTACCAAGAGACCCAGTACTTC. Amino acid sequence: CASSLGEYQETQYF. Combining the CDR3 with reference TRBV7-2 and TRBJ2-5 gives the whole variable domain GAGVSQSPSNKVTEKGKDVELRCDPISGHTALYWYRQSLGQGLEFLIYFQGNSAPDKSGLPSDRFSAERTGGSVSTLTIQRTQQEDSAVYLCASSLGEYQETQYFGPGTRLLVL.

The chain is built from TRBV19 and TRBJ1-2; possibly TRBD1 for D (5 bases). This CDR3 has 15 amino acids. V was trimmed by 7 bases and J by 4 bases, leaving 19 bases between them. Germline lookup yields CDR1 LNHDA and CDR2 SQIVND (reference sequence). Written as DNA, the CDR3 is TGTGCCAGTAACAGACTCTACGGGACGGTCTATGGCTACACCTTC. As protein: CASNRLYGTVYGYTF.

This clone has only one observation. The genes are TRBV3-1 (or the pseudogene TRBV3-2) and TRBJ2-2; the match to TRBD1 covers 8 bases. Germline trimming cut 0 bases from V and 5 bases from J; bases unmatched to any gene: 2. Germline CDR1 LGHDT, CDR2 YNNKEL (reference sequence). The CDR3 length is 15 residues. Here the CDR3 DNA reads TGTGCCAGCAGCCAAGACAGGGGGCCGACCGGGGAGCTGTTTTTT. The encoded protein is CASSQDRGPTGELFF.

Here the CDR3 DNA reads TGTGCCAGCAGCCCTCGGGACAGGGTAAACACTGAAGCTTTCTTT. Translated: CASSPRDRVNTEAFF. The V and J genes are TRBV27 and TRBJ1-1, with 9 bases that match TRBD1. The ends lost 6 bases at V and 2 bases at J; junction bases unmatched: 7. Germline CDR1 is MNHEY and CDR2 is SMNVEV (reference sequence). This CDR3 has 15 residues.

The chain employs TRBV6-5 and TRBJ1-5; 9 nucleotides agree with TRBD1. This CDR3 is built from 13 residues. Trimming at V came to 6 bases and at J to 5 bases, leaving 2 bases not matched to a gene. The V gene's germline CDR1 is MNHEY and CDR2 SVGAGI. This CDR3 is CASSRDRDQPQHF. In DNA, the CDR3 is TGTGCCAGCAGCCGGGACAGGGATCAGCCCCAGCATTTT.